These 27 T cell receptor beta chains were all obtained from the same sample, sequenced in a study of T cell repertoires in cytomegalovirus infection. TCRdb processed the reads anew with MiXCR; each CDR3 protein has one entry. The repertoire holds about 740,000 distinct CDR3 sequences, with 35% to 45% as singletons. Sequencing was done on a sample of PBMCs. The receptors shown here come from a human donor in good health (CMV status not recorded). Some clones in this sample may be carry-over from other donors' samples.

V is TRBV28 and J is TRBJ1-1, with 10 bases aligning to TRBD1. Germline CDR1 MDHEN, CDR2 SYDVKM. The CDR3 has 18 amino acids. V dropped 4 bases and J dropped 3; count of bases not matched to a gene: 14. The CDR3: CASSSPGTGAMGDTEAFF. The CDR3 nucleotides read TGTGCCAGCAGTTCCCCAGGGACAGGGGCAATGGGGGACACTGAAGCTTTCTTT.

The chain has TRBV19 and TRBJ2-1; 7 bases align to TRBD2. The V gene's germline CDR1 is LNHDA and CDR2 SQIVND (reference sequence). With V trimmed by 6 bases and J by 7 bases, 21 bases remained unmatched. This CDR3 region has 18 residues. CDR3 protein: CASRKFYLAEGAGNEQFF. In DNA, the CDR3 is TGTGCCAGTAGGAAATTCTATCTAGCGGAAGGTGCGGGGAATGAGCAGTTCTTC.

In its sample, this clonotype was seen a few times. The chain carries TRBV12-3 or TRBV12-4 and TRBJ1-2; D gene ambiguous. The CDR3 runs 13 residues. V was pared by 0 bases and J by 8 bases, with 10 bases between. DNA of the CDR3: TGTGCCAGCAGTTTAGCGAAGGGAGGAGGCTACACCTTC. Translating it yields CASSLAKGGGYTF.

The chain employs TRBV6-6 and TRBJ1-2, with 11 bases lining up with TRBD1. The CDR3 spans 18 residues. V was pared by 6 bases and J by 4 bases, with 16 bases of the junction left unmatched. The germline V gene encodes CDR1 MNHNY and CDR2 SVGAGI (reference sequence). CDR3 residues: CASSRLPRTGGGSYGYTF. CDR3 DNA sequence: TGTGCCAGCAGCCGACTCCCCCGGACAGGGGGCGGTAGCTATGGCTACACCTTC.

This clonotype was observed a few times. The gene calls are TRBV15 and TRBJ2-3, with D possibly matching TRBD2 (5 bases). V was trimmed by 0 bases and J by 0 bases, leaving 10 bases between them. This CDR3 is built from 16 residues. Germline lookup yields CDR1 LNHNV and CDR2 YYDKDF (reference sequence). CDR3 nucleotides: TGTGCCACCAGCAGAGAAAGCGGCTCTAGCACAGATACGCAGTATTTT. It specifies CATSRESGSSTDTQYF.

This clonotype was seen only once. The gene calls are TRBV7-2 and TRBJ2-7, with no clear D. The CDR3 totals 13 residues. Germline V gene sequence: CDR1 SGHTA, CDR2 FQGNSA. With 5 bases removed from V and 11 bases from J, the gap between germline ends came to 19 bases. The CDR3 bases are TGTGCCAGCAGCGTAGACCCTGGAGTGGGTAAGTACTTC. Protein: CASSVDPGVGKYF.

A word on this clonotype: Likely a read error: the CDR3 ends without its conserved phenylalanine or tryptophan. Here the CDR3 reads CASSFLGNYGYTS. CDR3 DNA: TGTGCCAGCAGTTTCCTCGGGAACTATGGCTACACCTCC. The genes are TRBV28 and TRBJ1-2; D is uncertain. CDR1 is MDHEN, CDR2 SYDVKM, per germline. The CDR3 is 13 residues long. V lost 3 bases and J lost 2, with 7 bases in between.

The rearrangement links TRBV20-1 to TRBJ2-7, with 12 bases lining up with TRBD2. The junction had 7 bases not matched to a gene; V was cut back by 6 bases and J by 1 base. Germline assignment: CDR1 DFQATT and CDR2 SNEGSKA (reference sequence). CDR3 length: 15 amino acids. The CDR3: CSATSTSGSSYEQYF. The CDR3 DNA reads as TGCAGTGCAACGTCGACTAGCGGGAGTTCCTACGAGCAGTACTTC.

This clonotype has a handful of counts. This rearrangement joins TRBV12-3 or TRBV12-4 to TRBJ1-5; D call uncertain. Trimming stripped 6 bases from V and 4 bases from J, with 16 bases between. This CDR3 is built from 15 residues. This CDR3 is CASRKTGISNQPQHF. The CDR3 DNA is TGTGCCAGCAGAAAGACCGGGATCTCGAATCAGCCCCAGCATTTT.

This rearrangement joins TRBV19 to TRBJ1-5; TRBD1 aligns across 8 bases. V lost 5 bases, J lost 2 bases, and 8 bases stayed unmatched. Germline V lookup: CDR1 LNHDA, CDR2 SQIVND (reference sequence). The CDR3 is made up of 16 amino acids. CDR3 residues: CASSWTGNLGNQPQHF. CDR3 DNA sequence: TGTGCCAGTAGTTGGACAGGGAACTTAGGCAATCAGCCCCAGCATTTT.

This chain links TRBV20-1 with TRBJ1-1, with D hard to call. The CDR3 sequence is 12 residues long. Trimming took 6 bases from V and 3 from J, leaving 11 bases between them. Germline-derived CDR1 and CDR2 are DFQATT and SNEGSKA (reference sequence). The CDR3 DNA follows: TGCAGTGCAGTGGGCCAGGACACTGAAGCTTTCTTT. This codes for CSAVGQDTEAFF.

The CDR3 protein is CASSPEDWGRDTEAFF. In DNA, the CDR3 is TGTGCCAGCAGCCCCGAAGATTGGGGCAGAGACACTGAAGCTTTCTTT. The rearrangement links TRBV7-6 to TRBJ1-1, with a tentative D call TRBD1 (5 bases). CDR1 and CDR2 (germline): SGHVS, FNYEAQ. Trimming pared 5 bases from V and 3 bases from J, leaving 19 bases between. CDR3 length: 16 residues.

The CDR3, as DNA: TGTGCCAGCAGGAAAGCCGGGACACGGGAGACCCAGTACTTC. The encoded protein is CASRKAGTRETQYF. This chain joins TRBV5-4 and TRBJ2-5, with D perhaps TRBD1 (6 bases). The germline V gene encodes CDR1 SGHNT and CDR2 YYREEE (reference sequence). Between the trimmed V and J ends, which lost 5 bases and 5 bases, there was a span of 16 bases. The CDR3 is made up of 14 amino acids.

CDR3 sequence (DNA): TGTGCCAGCAGCTTAGACCTTGGTGGCGTCAAGTATTTT. Amino acids: CASSLDLGGVKYF. The chain has TRBV11-2 and TRBJ2-3; D not resolved. V dropped 0 bases and J dropped 13 bases, with 14 bases sitting between them. Germline assignment: CDR1 SGHAT and CDR2 FQNNGV. This CDR3 comprises 13 residues.

V and J are TRBV25-1 and TRBJ2-2, with TRBD2 identical over 10 bases. The CDR3 length is 15 residues. Germline CDR1 reads MGHDK; CDR2 reads SYGVNS. V lost 6 bases to trimming and J lost 4 bases; unmatched junction nucleotides: 5. The CDR3 DNA sequence: TGTGCCAGCAGACCTAGCGGGGGAGGCACCGGGGAGCTGTTTTTT. Amino acid sequence: CASRPSGGGTGELFF.

This clonotype was found a few times. V gene TRBV6-6 combines with J gene TRBJ2-3; D gene unclear. Germline V gene sequence: CDR1 MNHNY, CDR2 SVGAGI (reference sequence). CDR3 length: 14 residues. Trimming stripped 0 bases from V and 3 bases from J, with 7 bases between. The CDR3 loop reads CASSYSIKTDTQYF. CDR3 DNA sequence: TGTGCCAGCAGTTACTCGATAAAGACAGATACGCAGTATTTT.

The CDR3 loop is CATSDPGTGASQETQYF. Here the CDR3 DNA reads TGTGCCACCAGTGATCCGGGGACAGGAGCTTCCCAAGAGACCCAGTACTTC. The rearrangement uses TRBV24-1 and TRBJ2-5; 8 nucleotides line up with TRBD1. CDR1 is KGHDR and CDR2 is SFDVKD in the germline V gene. The V and J ends lost 3 bases and 1 base, in that order; junction bases with no gene match: 9. The CDR3 covers 17 residues.

On this clonotype: This may be a read error, as it is one base from a much larger clone. No conserved phenylalanine or tryptophan ends this CDR3, so it is likely a read error. The CDR3, as DNA: TGTGCCAGCTCCGGGACCTATCAGCCCCAGCATGTT. The encoded protein is CASSGTYQPQHV. This chain connects TRBV12-3 or TRBV12-4 to TRBJ1-5; TRBD1 might be the D (5 bases). The V end lost 8 bases, the J end lost 5 bases, and 10 bases lay between the germline ends. This CDR3 is built from 12 residues.

This clonotype has at least ten counts. CDR3 nucleotide sequence: TGTGCCAGCAGTCGCGGGACAGGGTCTGGAAACACCATATATTTT. Its protein product is CASSRGTGSGNTIYF. This chain links TRBV6-5 with TRBJ1-3; 9 bases line up with TRBD1. The CDR3 totals 15 residues. Germline lookup yields CDR1 MNHEY and CDR2 SVGAGI. The V and J ends lost 5 bases and 1 base, in that order; junction bases with no gene match: 3.

The V call is TRBV19, the J call TRBJ1-5; no clear D gene. Trimming removed 1 base at V and 9 bases at J, with 7 bases between. This CDR3 has 12 amino acids. Per germline, CDR1 LNHDA and CDR2 SQIVND (reference sequence). The DNA for the CDR3 is TGTGCCAGTAGTATAGGCGGGCTGCCCCAGCATTTT. Its protein product is CASSIGGLPQHF. The full variable domain, completed using reference TRBV19 and TRBJ1-5, is DGGITQSPKYLFRKEGQNVTLSCEQNLNHDAMYWYRQDPGQGLRLIYYSQIVNDFQKGDIAEGYSVSREKKESFPLTVTSAQKNPTAFYLCASSIGGLPQHFGDGTRLSIL.

This clonotype was picked up many times. The rearrangement uses TRBV7-6 and TRBJ2-7, with TRBD2 matching 8 bases. CDR1 SGHVS and CDR2 FNYEAQ come from the germline V gene. The CDR3 is made up of 15 amino acids. V shed 5 bases and J 3 bases; nucleotides not matched to a gene: 9. The CDR3 DNA reads as TGTGCCAGCAGCCTCGAGGCTAGCGGGCTCTACGAGCAGTACTTC. Translation: CASSLEASGLYEQYF.

The table lists this clonotype with many counts. The genes are TRBV7-6 and TRBJ1-4; D may be TRBD1 (6 bases). V lost 5 bases and J lost 0, with 19 bases in between. Germline assignment: CDR1 SGHVS and CDR2 FNYEAQ. The length of the CDR3 is 18 residues. The CDR3: CASSRFGGASATNEKLFF. CDR3 DNA: TGTGCCAGCAGCCGATTTGGGGGGGCTTCCGCAACTAATGAAAAACTGTTTTTT.

This rearrangement joins TRBV2 to TRBJ1-1; 8 bases map to TRBD1. The CDR3 has 13 amino acids. CDR1 is SNHLY, CDR2 FYNNEI, per germline. Trimming at V came to 8 bases and at J to 1 base, leaving 3 bases not matched to a gene. CDR3 sequence reads: CASDRGRNTEAFF. The CDR3 region has the DNA TGTGCCAGCGACAGGGGACGGAACACTGAAGCTTTCTTT. The full variable domain, rest sourced from reference TRBV2 and TRBJ1-1, is EPEVTQTPSHQVTQMGQEVILRCVPISNHLYFYWYRQILGQKVEFLVSFYNNEISEKSEIFDDQFSVERPDGSNFTLKIRSTKLEDSAMYFCASDRGRNTEAFFGQGTRLTVV.

This chain joins TRBV5-1 and TRBJ2-2; 8 bases are shared with TRBD1. The germline V gene has CDR1 SGHRS and CDR2 YFSETQ. Trimming removed 2 bases from V and 10 bases from J; junction bases left unmatched: 13. The CDR3 is 16 residues long. DNA for the CDR3: TGCGCCAGCAGCTTAACCAGGGGGCAATCAAGATTGGAGCTGTTTTTT. Amino acids: CASSLTRGQSRLELFF.

This chain joins TRBV19 and TRBJ1-4, with TRBD1 matching 10 bases. Trimming took 5 bases from V and 8 from J; bases not matched to a gene: 8. The CDR3 has 15 amino acids. Germline CDR1 reads LNHDA; CDR2 reads SQIVND (reference sequence). In DNA form, the CDR3 reads TGTGCCAGTAGTCCGCGGACAGGGGGGCGCGAAAAACTGTTTTTT. Its translation: CASSPRTGGREKLFF.

This clonotype was seen a few times. V is TRBV7-9 and J is TRBJ2-7; D not certain. V was cut by 5 bases and J by 3 bases, with 8 bases left in between. Germline V gene lookup returns CDR1 SEHNR and CDR2 FQNEAQ (reference sequence). This CDR3 has 12 residues. CDR3 in amino acids: CASSLFNYEQYF. The CDR3 DNA follows: TGTGCCAGCAGCCTTTTTAACTACGAGCAGTACTTC.

The J gene is TRBJ1-5, the V gene TRBV12-3 or TRBV12-4, with TRBD1 as a possible D gene (5 bases). The CDR3 has 15 amino acids. V lost 6 bases, J lost 4 bases, and 16 bases lay in between. This CDR3 reads CASRGRARNNQPQHF. For the CDR3, the DNA is TGTGCCAGCAGGGGCAGGGCTCGTAATAATCAGCCCCAGCATTTT.